Below, 15 T cell receptor beta chains from the same sample are listed, as sequenced in a study of blood T cells in healthy people across ages. Then a second PCR, running roughly 7 to 11 cycles, was carried out with a sample-barcoded 5' primer and a J-beta primer mix. MiXCR, applied by TCRdb to the 5' RACE reads, yields one record per CDR3 protein. The data contain about 1.7 million distinct CDR3 sequences, approximately 30% of them seen just once; the ten biggest clones take up 7% to 9%. Sample: blood. All receptors derive from a woman under 40 in good health.

For this clonotype: One base away lies a much larger clone, so this may be a sequencing read error. The chain combines TRBV6-5 with TRBJ1-2; TRBD1 agrees at 8 bases. Germline V gene data show CDR1 as MNHEY and CDR2 as SVGAGI. This CDR3 spans 14 amino acids. CDR3 in amino acids: CVSSRTGNIYGYTF. DNA for the CDR3: TGTGTCAGCAGTCGGACAGGGAATATCTATGGCTACACCTTC.

The chain employs TRBV9 and TRBJ2-3; D might be TRBD2 (5 bases). The CDR3 totals 14 residues. The V end lost 0 bases, the J end lost 3 bases, and 8 bases lay between the germline ends. Germline CDR1 and CDR2: SGDLS and YYNGEE. CDR3 in DNA: TGTGCCAGCAGCGTAGGGGAGTTTACAGATACGCAGTATTTT. This gives the protein CASSVGEFTDTQYF. The whole variable domain, filled in from reference TRBV9 and TRBJ2-3, reads DSGVTQTPKHLITATGQRVTLRCSPRSGDLSVYWYQQSLDQGLQFLIQYYNGEERAKGNILERFSAQQFPDLHSELNLSSLELGDSALYFCASSVGEFTDTQYFGPGTRLTVL.

This clonotype has ten or more counts. The rearrangement uses TRBV20-1 and TRBJ2-3; D is unclear. CDR3 size: 14 residues. The germline gives CDR1 DFQATT, CDR2 SNEGSKA (reference sequence). The CDR3 spells CTPDGRASTDTQYF. CDR3 sequence (DNA): TGCACCCCCGACGGCCGTGCTAGCACAGATACGCAGTATTTT.

This clonotype was seen at least ten times. The chain joins TRBV10-3 to TRBJ2-7, with a weak D call TRBD2 (5 bases). The CDR3 is 16 amino acids. Germline CDR1 ENHRY, CDR2 SYGVKD. Trimming took 4 bases from V and 0 from J, leaving 16 bases between them. Here the CDR3 reads CAISAVGMGSSYEQYF. The CDR3 DNA reads TGTGCCATCAGTGCAGTCGGTATGGGGAGCTCCTACGAGCAGTACTTC.

The V call is TRBV3-1, the J call TRBJ2-1, with 13 bases aligning to TRBD2. CDR1 is LGHDT and CDR2 is YNNKEL in the germline V gene (reference sequence). V was pared by 1 base and J by 6 bases, with 6 bases of the junction left unmatched. This CDR3 region has 17 residues. CDR3 sequence reads: CASSQGRLAGGRNEQFF. The DNA for the CDR3 is TGTGCCAGCAGCCAAGGGAGACTAGCGGGAGGTCGCAATGAGCAGTTCTTC.

V usage is TRBV5-3 and J usage is TRBJ2-3, with TRBD1 matching 10 bases. TRBV5-3 is annotated as an ORF whose role is uncertain. J lost 5 bases, V lost 5 bases, and 8 bases had no gene match. The CDR3 covers 15 residues. In DNA, the CDR3 is TGTGCCAGAAGACCCGGACAGGGGGGGGAAGATACGCAGTATTTT. Protein product: CARRPGQGGEDTQYF.

This sequence joins TRBV2 and TRBJ2-2, with a possible D match to TRBD1 (6 bases). Germline CDR1 and CDR2: SNHLY and FYNNEI. V was trimmed by 0 bases and J by 4 bases, leaving 18 bases between them. CDR3 length: 18 residues. The chain's CDR3 is CASSEARFSRGFTGELFF. Written as DNA, the CDR3 is TGTGCCAGCAGTGAAGCGCGTTTTAGTAGGGGGTTCACCGGGGAGCTGTTTTTT. The whole variable domain, filled in from reference TRBV2 and TRBJ2-2, reads EPEVTQTPSHQVTQMGQEVILRCVPISNHLYFYWYRQILGQKVEFLVSFYNNEISEKSEIFDDQFSVERPDGSNFTLKIRSTKLEDSAMYFCASSEARFSRGFTGELFFGEGSRLTVL.

This chain joins TRBV30 and TRBJ1-4, with TRBD1 as a possible D gene (6 bases). CDR3 length: 14 residues. V was trimmed by 3 bases and J by 7 bases, leaving 15 bases between them. Germline loops: CDR1 GTSNPN, CDR2 SVGIG (reference sequence). The DNA of the CDR3 is TGTGCCTGGAGCCGAGGGGGGGCGCGTGAAAAACTGTTTTTT. Translating gives CAWSRGGAREKLFF.

This clonotype was seen a few times. The chain is built from TRBV7-2 and TRBJ2-1; D assignment may be TRBD1 or TRBD2 (5 bases each). Trimming stripped 2 bases from V and 13 bases from J, with 18 bases between. Per the germline V gene, CDR1 is SGHTA and CDR2 is FQGNSA. The CDR3 has 14 amino acids. The CDR3: CASSLLLTTGGQFF. The CDR3 bases are TGTGCCAGCAGCTTACTTCTCACCACAGGAGGTCAGTTCTTC.

This clonotype has at least ten counts. This chain connects TRBV29-1 to TRBJ1-6, with 7 nucleotides matching TRBD1. This CDR3 region has 10 residues. Germline trimming cut 6 bases from V and 13 bases from J; bases unmatched to any gene: 3. Germline CDR1 SQVTM, CDR2 ANQGSEA. The CDR3 bases are TGCAGCGTCGACAGGGATCCCCTCCACTTT. Encoded protein: CSVDRDPLHF. Looking up the rest from reference TRBV29-1 and TRBJ1-6 gives the full variable domain: SAVISQKPSRDICQRGTSLTIQCQVDSQVTMMFWYRQQPGQSLTLIATANQGSEATYESGFVIDKFPISRPNLTFSTLTVSNMSPEDSSIYLCSVDRDPLHFGNGTRLTVT.

The chain recombines TRBV12-3 or TRBV12-4 with TRBJ2-7, with D possibly matching TRBD2 (7 bases). There are 17 residues in the CDR3. V was pared by 6 bases and J by 2 bases, with 23 bases between. The CDR3 nucleotides read TGTGCCAGCAGCTACGGGGGGACAAGACTCGCAACCTACGAGCAGTACTTC. Protein sequence: CASSYGGTRLATYEQYF.

The chain couples TRBV4-1 to TRBJ1-5; TRBD1 aligns across 10 bases. Germline CDR1 reads MGHRA; CDR2 reads YSYEKL. The V segment lost 4 bases and the J segment 3 bases; nucleotides outside the gene matches: 6. CDR3 length equals 16 residues. CDR3 bases: TGCGCCAGCAGCCCCCGACAGGGGGCTTTCAATCAGCCCCAGCATTTT. This encodes CASSPRQGAFNQPQHF.

This clonotype was seen only a few times. J is TRBJ2-7 and V is TRBV15; D perhaps matches TRBD2 (6 bases). Trimming cost V 0 bases and J 0 bases, with 9 bases left between them. The CDR3 is 15 amino acids. From germline, CDR1 is LNHNV and CDR2 YYDKDF (reference sequence). This CDR3 is CATSREVGGSYEQYF. In DNA form, the CDR3 reads TGTGCCACCAGCAGAGAAGTGGGGGGCTCCTACGAGCAGTACTTC.

The chain employs TRBV6-2 or TRBV6-3 and TRBJ2-7; tentatively, D is TRBD2 (6 bases). Germline V CDR1 and CDR2: MNHEY, SVGEGT. V was clipped by 2 bases and J by 2 bases, with 25 bases between them. The CDR3 is made up of 19 amino acids. The CDR3 DNA reads TGTGCCAGCAGTTACACGGGATATGAAAGGCGGGAAAATACCTACGAGCAGTACTTC. It is translated as CASSYTGYERRENTYEQYF.

This clonotype has just a few counts. The chain joins TRBV6-5 to TRBJ2-7; 9 bases match TRBD1. This CDR3 contains 16 residues. Germline V CDR1 and CDR2: MNHEY, SVGAGI. Trimming cost V 6 bases and J 4 bases; bases outside gene matches: 13. The CDR3 loop is CASRSYLQGAGYEQYF. In DNA, the CDR3 is TGTGCCAGCAGATCCTACCTACAGGGGGCGGGGTACGAGCAGTACTTC.